The sequence of this T cell receptor beta chain was determined in a study of response to subunit inactivated influenza vaccine. Study observations and caveats: The authors put forward the suggestion that each seasonal influenza vaccination may bring in only a limited number of new T cells.

As regards this clonotype: Its antigen is currently unknown.

The CDR3 has 15 amino acids. Germline V gene data show CDR1 as DFQATT and CDR2 as SNEGSKA (reference sequence). V shed 7 bases, J shed 6 bases, and the junction held 13 bases outside the gene matches. Each CDR3 protein is one row after TCRdb ran MiXCR on the RT-PCR reads. The data contain hundreds of thousands of distinct CDR3 sequences, roughly 23% of them singletons. The input for sequencing was CD4+ T cells sorted from PBMCs, taken roughly 5 days after vaccination. The rearrangement uses TRBV20-1 and TRBJ2-2; 8 bases are shared with TRBD1. The TCR comes from a man in his fifties who received an inactivated influenza vaccine. In DNA, the CDR3 is TGCAGTGTTACGACTCAGGGGGCCGGGCCCGGGGAGCTGTTTTTT. It is translated as CSVTTQGAGPGELFF.